The 5 T cell receptor beta chains reported below all come from one sample, sequenced in a study of cytomegalovirus exposure and HLA in healthy donors. A multiplex PCR was run with 60 Vbeta primers and 13 Jbeta primers. The table came from immunoSEQ multiplex PCR; TCRdb's copy has only in-frame clones and leaves some out. The sample contains about 250,000 clones, about four fifths of which appear only once. The specimen was PBMCs. The receptors were gathered from a girl aged 2 to 9 in good health and CMV-seronegative.

The chain carries TRBV2 and TRBJ2-7; TRBD1 matches 7 bases. The CDR3 loop spans 16 amino acids. The ends lost 1 base at V and 5 bases at J; junction bases unmatched: 11. Germline V gene sequence: CDR1 SNHLY, CDR2 FYNNEI. The DNA for the CDR3 is TGTGCCAGCAGTGAAGGTCAGATTACAGGGGCGGACGAGCAGTACTTC. Its translation is CASSEGQITGADEQYF.

The chain uses TRBV13 and TRBJ1-2; D is possibly TRBD1 (5 bases). In germline, CDR1 is PRHDT, CDR2 FYEKMQ (reference sequence). The CDR3 consists of 12 residues. Trimming took off 4 bases at V and 7 bases at J, with 10 bases between the two ends. The CDR3 DNA follows: TGTGCCAGCAGCTCCGGGGGAATTGGCTACACCTTC. It translates to CASSSGGIGYTF.

This rearrangement joins TRBV6-1 to TRBJ2-7; 8 bases are shared with TRBD1. Germline V lookup: CDR1 MNHNS, CDR2 SASEGT. The V and J ends lost 4 bases and 8 bases, in that order; junction bases with no gene match: 13. This CDR3 is built from 15 residues. CDR3 protein: CASSVGGQGPRKQYF. CDR3 DNA: TGTGCCAGCAGTGTTGGAGGACAGGGCCCTAGGAAGCAGTACTTC.

V usage is TRBV9 and J usage is TRBJ2-3; tentative D call: TRBD2 (5 bases). The CDR3 totals 14 residues. The V end lost 0 bases, the J end lost 5 bases, and 10 bases lay between the germline ends. Germline V gene data show CDR1 as SGDLS and CDR2 as YYNGEE. CDR3 loop: CASSVDTEVDTQYF. CDR3 nucleotides: TGTGCCAGCAGCGTAGACACGGAGGTAGATACGCAGTATTTT.

The gene calls are TRBV28 and TRBJ1-2, with TRBD1 as a possible D gene (6 bases). Between the trimmed V and J ends, which lost 7 bases and 8 bases, there was a span of 14 bases. In germline, CDR1 is MDHEN, CDR2 SYDVKM. The CDR3 length is 12 residues. This chain's CDR3 is CASKPATGGYTF. The CDR3 DNA follows: TGTGCCAGCAAACCGGCCACAGGGGGCTACACCTTC.